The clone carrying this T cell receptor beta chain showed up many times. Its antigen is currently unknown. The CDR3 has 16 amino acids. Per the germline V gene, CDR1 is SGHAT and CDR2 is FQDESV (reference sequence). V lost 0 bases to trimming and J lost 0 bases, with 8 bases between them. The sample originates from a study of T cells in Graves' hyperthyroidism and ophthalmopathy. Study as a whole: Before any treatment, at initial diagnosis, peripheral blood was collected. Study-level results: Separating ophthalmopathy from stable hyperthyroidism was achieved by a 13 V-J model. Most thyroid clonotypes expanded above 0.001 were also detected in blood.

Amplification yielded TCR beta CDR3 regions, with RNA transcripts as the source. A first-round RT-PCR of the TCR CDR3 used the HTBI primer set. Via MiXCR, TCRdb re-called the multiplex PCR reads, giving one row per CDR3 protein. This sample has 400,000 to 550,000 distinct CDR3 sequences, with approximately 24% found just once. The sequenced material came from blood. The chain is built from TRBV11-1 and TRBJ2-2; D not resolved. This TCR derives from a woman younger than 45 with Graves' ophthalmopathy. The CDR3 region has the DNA TGTGCCAGCAGCTTAGCGCAGATAGCGAACACCGGGGAGCTGTTTTTT. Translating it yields CASSLAQIANTGELFF.